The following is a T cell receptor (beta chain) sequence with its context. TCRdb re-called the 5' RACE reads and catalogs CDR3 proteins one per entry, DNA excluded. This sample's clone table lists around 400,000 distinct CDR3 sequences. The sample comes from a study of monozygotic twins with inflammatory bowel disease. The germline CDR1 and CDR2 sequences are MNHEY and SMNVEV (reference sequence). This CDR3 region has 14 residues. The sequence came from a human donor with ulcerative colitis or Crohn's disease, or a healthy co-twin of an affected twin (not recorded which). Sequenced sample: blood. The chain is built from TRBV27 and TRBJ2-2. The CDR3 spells CASSLISKGGELFF.